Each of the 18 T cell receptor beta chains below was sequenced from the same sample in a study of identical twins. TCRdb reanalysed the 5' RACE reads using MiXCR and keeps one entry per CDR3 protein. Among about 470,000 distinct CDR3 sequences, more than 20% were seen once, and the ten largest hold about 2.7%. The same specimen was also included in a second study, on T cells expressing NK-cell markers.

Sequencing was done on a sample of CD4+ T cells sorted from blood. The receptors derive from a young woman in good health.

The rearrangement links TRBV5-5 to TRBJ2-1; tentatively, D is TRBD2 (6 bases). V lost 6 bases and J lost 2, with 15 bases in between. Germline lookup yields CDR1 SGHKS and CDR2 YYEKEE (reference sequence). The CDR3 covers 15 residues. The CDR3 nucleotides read TGTGCCAGCATACCTACGGGAGCAACCTACAATGAGCAGTTCTTC. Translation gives CASIPTGATYNEQFF.

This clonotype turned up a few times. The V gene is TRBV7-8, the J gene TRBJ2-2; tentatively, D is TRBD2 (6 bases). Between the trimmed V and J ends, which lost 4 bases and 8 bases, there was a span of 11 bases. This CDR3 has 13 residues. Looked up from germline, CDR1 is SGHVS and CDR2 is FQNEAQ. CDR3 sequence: CASSSMRGGELFF. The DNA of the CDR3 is TGTGCCAGCAGCTCGATGCGGGGAGGGGAGCTGTTTTTT.

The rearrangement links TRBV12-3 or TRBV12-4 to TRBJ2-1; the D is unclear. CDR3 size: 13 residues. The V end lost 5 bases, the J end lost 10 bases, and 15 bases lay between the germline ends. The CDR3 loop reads CASSQTLGFEQFF. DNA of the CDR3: TGTGCCAGCAGTCAAACTCTTGGCTTCGAGCAGTTCTTC.

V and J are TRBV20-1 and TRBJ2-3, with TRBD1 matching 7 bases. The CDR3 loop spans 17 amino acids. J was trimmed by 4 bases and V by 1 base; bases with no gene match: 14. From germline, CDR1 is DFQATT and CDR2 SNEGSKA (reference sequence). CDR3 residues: CSARAPPWDSESDTQYF. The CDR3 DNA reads TGCAGTGCTAGAGCCCCGCCTTGGGACAGCGAGTCAGATACGCAGTATTTT.

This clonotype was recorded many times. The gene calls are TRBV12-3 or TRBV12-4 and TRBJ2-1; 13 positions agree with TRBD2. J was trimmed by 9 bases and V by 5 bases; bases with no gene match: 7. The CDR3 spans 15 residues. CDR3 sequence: CASSPGTSGIGEQFF. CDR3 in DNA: TGTGCCAGCAGTCCCGGGACTAGCGGGATCGGTGAGCAGTTCTTC.

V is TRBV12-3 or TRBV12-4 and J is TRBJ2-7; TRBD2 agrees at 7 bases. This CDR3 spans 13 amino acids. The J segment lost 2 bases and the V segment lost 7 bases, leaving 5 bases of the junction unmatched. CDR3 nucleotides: TGTGCCAGCACCTATGGACTAGCCTACGAGCAGTACTTC. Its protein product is CASTYGLAYEQYF.

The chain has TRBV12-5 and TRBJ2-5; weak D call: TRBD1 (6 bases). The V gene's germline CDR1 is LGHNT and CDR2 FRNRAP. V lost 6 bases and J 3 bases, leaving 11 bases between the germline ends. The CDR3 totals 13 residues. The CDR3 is CASGRRDKETQYF. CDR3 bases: TGTGCTAGTGGACGAAGGGACAAAGAGACCCAGTACTTC.

This chain's CDR3 is CASHSRAPGGGEQFF. CDR3 in DNA: TGTGCCAGCCACTCCCGGGCACCCGGGGGGGGTGAGCAGTTCTTC. The gene calls are TRBV6-2 or TRBV6-3 and TRBJ2-1, with TRBD2 matching 8 bases. V lost 8 bases, J lost 9 bases, and 15 bases stayed unmatched. This CDR3 spans 15 amino acids. Germline CDR1 reads MNHEY; CDR2 reads SVGEGT.

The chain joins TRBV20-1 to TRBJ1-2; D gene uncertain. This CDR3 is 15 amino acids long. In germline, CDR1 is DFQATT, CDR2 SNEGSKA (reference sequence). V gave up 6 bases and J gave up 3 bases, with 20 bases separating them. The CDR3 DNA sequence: TGCAGTGCCTTACTAGGAGGCCCATCGGACTATGGCTACACCTTC. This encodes CSALLGGPSDYGYTF.

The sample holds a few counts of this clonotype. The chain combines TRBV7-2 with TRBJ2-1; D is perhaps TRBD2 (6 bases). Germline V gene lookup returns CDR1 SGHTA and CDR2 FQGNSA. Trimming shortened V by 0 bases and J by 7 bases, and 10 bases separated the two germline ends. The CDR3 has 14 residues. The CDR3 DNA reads TGTGCCAGCAGCTTAGCGAGGACTAAGAATGAGCAGTTCTTC. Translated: CASSLARTKNEQFF.

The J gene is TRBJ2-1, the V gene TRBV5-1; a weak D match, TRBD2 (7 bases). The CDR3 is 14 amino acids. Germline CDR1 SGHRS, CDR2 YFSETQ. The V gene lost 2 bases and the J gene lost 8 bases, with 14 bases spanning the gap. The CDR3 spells CASSFSGGADEQFF. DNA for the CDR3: TGCGCCAGCAGCTTCTCGGGGGGCGCCGATGAGCAGTTCTTC.

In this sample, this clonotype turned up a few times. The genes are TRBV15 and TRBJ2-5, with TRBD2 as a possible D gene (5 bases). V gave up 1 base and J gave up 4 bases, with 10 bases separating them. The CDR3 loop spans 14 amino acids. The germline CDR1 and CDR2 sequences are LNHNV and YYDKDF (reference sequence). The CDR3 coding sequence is TGTGCCACCAGCAGAGGAGGCGGGTCAGAGACCCAGTACTTC. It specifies CATSRGGGSETQYF.

CDR3 loop: CSARATGFYEQFF. The CDR3, as DNA: TGCAGTGCTAGAGCTACAGGGTTTTATGAGCAGTTCTTC. The chain recombines TRBV20-1 with TRBJ2-1; maybe TRBD1 (6 bases). From germline, CDR1 is DFQATT and CDR2 SNEGSKA (reference sequence). The CDR3 has 13 amino acids. V lost 1 base, J lost 8 bases, and 12 bases lay in between.

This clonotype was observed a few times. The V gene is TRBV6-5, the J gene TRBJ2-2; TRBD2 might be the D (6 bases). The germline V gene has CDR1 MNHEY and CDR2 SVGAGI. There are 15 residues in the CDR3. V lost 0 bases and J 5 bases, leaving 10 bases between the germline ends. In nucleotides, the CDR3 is TGTGCCAGCAGTTACTCGACTAGGGCGACCGGGGAGCTGTTTTTT. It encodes CASSYSTRATGELFF.

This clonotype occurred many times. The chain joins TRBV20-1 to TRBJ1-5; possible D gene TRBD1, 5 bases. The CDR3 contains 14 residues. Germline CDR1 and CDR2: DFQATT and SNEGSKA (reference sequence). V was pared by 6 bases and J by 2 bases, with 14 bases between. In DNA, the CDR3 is TGCAGTGCAGAGAGGGGTAATGGCAATCAGCCCCAGCATTTT. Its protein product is CSAERGNGNQPQHF.

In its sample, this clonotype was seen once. CDR3 protein: CAWSQFRPGGEQYF. CDR3 nucleotides: TGTGCCTGGAGCCAGTTCAGACCTGGGGGCGAGCAGTACTTC. The chain combines TRBV30 with TRBJ2-7, with D tentatively TRBD1 or TRBD2 (5 bases each). The CDR3 has 14 amino acids. Per germline, CDR1 GTSNPN and CDR2 SVGIG (reference sequence). V shed 3 bases and J shed 6 bases, with 18 bases lying between them.

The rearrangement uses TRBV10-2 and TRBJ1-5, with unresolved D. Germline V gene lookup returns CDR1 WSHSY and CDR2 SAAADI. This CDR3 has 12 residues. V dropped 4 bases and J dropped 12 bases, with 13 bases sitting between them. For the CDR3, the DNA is TGCGCCAGCAGTGGCGACACCCCTCGCCAGCATTTT. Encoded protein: CASSGDTPRQHF.

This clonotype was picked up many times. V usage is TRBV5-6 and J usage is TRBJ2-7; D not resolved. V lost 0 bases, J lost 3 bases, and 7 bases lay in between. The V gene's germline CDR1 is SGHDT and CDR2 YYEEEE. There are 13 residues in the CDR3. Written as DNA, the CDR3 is TGTGCCAGCAGCTTGGGGTCGGTCTACGAGCAGTACTTC. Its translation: CASSLGSVYEQYF.